The clone carrying this T cell receptor beta chain has only a few counts. This sample includes further DNA sequences coding for the same CDR3. The table came from immunoSEQ multiplex PCR; TCRdb's copy has only in-frame clones and leaves some out. The top ten hold about 5% of the sample, which has approximately 280,000 clones, approximately 76% seen once. CDR3 length: 12 residues. CDR1 and CDR2 from the germline V gene are MNHEY and SVGAGI. V was cut by 5 bases and J by 4 bases, with 8 bases left in between. This sample is part of a study of cytotoxic CD8 clonotypes in ibrutinib-treated CLL. The sequence came from a human donor with chronic lymphocytic leukemia. The input for sequencing was PBMCs, taken at disease progression, from a patient treated with ibrutinib. V and J are TRBV6-5 and TRBJ1-2, with D perhaps TRBD1 (6 bases). The CDR3 loop is CASSRGIYGYTF. The CDR3 DNA is TGTGCCAGCAGTAGGGGGATCTATGGCTACACCTTC.